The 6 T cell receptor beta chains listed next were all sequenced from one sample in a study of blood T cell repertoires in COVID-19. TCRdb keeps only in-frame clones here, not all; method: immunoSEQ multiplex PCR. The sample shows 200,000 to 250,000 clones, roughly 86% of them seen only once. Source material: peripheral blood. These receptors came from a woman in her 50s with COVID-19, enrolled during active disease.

The CDR3 spells CASSLSGTYNEQFF. The CDR3 DNA reads as TGTGCCAGCAGTCTTAGCGGAACATACAATGAGCAGTTCTTC. V usage is TRBV6-2 or TRBV6-3 and J usage is TRBJ2-1, with D possibly being TRBD2 (6 bases). The V gene's germline CDR1 is MNHEY and CDR2 SVGEGT. The CDR3 contains 14 residues. The V and J ends lost 5 bases and 4 bases respectively, with 12 bases between them.

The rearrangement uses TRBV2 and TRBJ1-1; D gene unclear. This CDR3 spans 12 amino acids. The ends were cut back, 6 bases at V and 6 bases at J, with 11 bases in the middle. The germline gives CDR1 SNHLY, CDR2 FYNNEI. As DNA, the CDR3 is TGTGCCAGCAGGGTAGTGGCGGCTGAAGCTTTCTTT. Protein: CASRVVAAEAFF. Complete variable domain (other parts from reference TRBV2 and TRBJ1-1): EPEVTQTPSHQVTQMGQEVILRCVPISNHLYFYWYRQILGQKVEFLVSFYNNEISEKSEIFDDQFSVERPDGSNFTLKIRSTKLEDSAMYFCASRVVAAEAFFGQGTRLTVV.

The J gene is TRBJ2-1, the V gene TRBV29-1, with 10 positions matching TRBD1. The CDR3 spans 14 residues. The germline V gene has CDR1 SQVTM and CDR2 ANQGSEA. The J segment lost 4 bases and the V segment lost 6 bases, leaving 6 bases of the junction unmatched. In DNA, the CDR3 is TGCAGCGTGACAGGGGGCGCCACTTACAATGAGCAGTTCTTC. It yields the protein CSVTGGATYNEQFF.

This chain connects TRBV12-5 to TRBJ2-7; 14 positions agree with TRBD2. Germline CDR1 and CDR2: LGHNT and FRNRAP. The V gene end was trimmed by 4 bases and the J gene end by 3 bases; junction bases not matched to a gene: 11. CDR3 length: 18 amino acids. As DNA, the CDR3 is TGTGCTAGTGGTTCCGGACTAGCGGGGGGTCGAGCAGGCTACGAGCAGTACTTC. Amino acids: CASGSGLAGGRAGYEQYF.

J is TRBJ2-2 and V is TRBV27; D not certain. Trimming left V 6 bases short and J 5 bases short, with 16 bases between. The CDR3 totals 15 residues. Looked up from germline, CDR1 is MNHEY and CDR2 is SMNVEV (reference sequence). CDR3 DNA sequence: TGTGCCAGCAGCCCGAACACGATCAGAACCGGGGAGCTGTTTTTT. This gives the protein CASSPNTIRTGELFF.

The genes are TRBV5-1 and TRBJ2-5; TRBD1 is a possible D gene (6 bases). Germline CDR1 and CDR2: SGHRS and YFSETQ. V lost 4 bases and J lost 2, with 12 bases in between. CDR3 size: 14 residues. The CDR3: CASSPTDRQETQYF. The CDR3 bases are TGCGCCAGCAGCCCTACCGACAGGCAAGAGACCCAGTACTTC.